This entry features one T cell receptor beta chain sequence. The antigen remains unidentified. This specimen belongs to a study of T-cell reconstitution after alpha-beta-depleted transplantation in children. Study results and limitations: By about two months after transplant, alpha-beta T cells reportedly arose from several hundred graft clones that had expanded.

Trimming removed 4 bases at V and 2 bases at J, with 17 bases between. The CDR3 sequence is 16 residues long. The germline CDR1 and CDR2 sequences are SGHRS and YFSETQ. Unique molecular identifiers were used to barcode this TCRbeta library. From the PCR reads, TCRdb called clonotypes with MiXCR, one entry per CDR3 protein. The sample shows about 200,000 distinct CDR3 sequences, roughly a sixth of them seen only once. The sequencing used PBMCs, mostly from graft donor cells, collected 360 days after TCRalphabeta/CD19-depleted stem cell transplant. The rearrangement uses TRBV5-1 and TRBJ2-3; tentatively, D is TRBD1 (5 bases). The TCR originated in a male patient aged 2-9 years who had a stem cell transplant for acute lymphoblastic leukemia, so the T cells may come from the graft donor. The CDR3: CASSPNRPVLTDTQYF. In DNA, the CDR3 is TGCGCCAGCAGCCCCAACAGGCCCGTTCTCACAGATACGCAGTATTTT.